A single sample is the source of the 10 T cell receptor beta chains below, sequenced in a study of cytomegalovirus exposure and HLA in healthy donors. Primers for the PCR totalled 60 Vbeta and 13 Jbeta. Only in-frame clones appear in the TCRdb table, and some are missing; sequencing was by immunoSEQ multiplex PCR. Here the sample spans roughly 240,000 clones, approximately 85% being singletons. The sequenced sample consisted of PBMCs. The receptor set was obtained from a girl aged 2 to 9 in good health and CMV-seronegative.

The chain carries TRBV15 and TRBJ1-4, with a possible D match to TRBD1 (6 bases). The CDR3 runs to 23 residues. The V and J ends lost 0 bases and 4 bases respectively, with 33 bases between them. Germline-derived CDR1 and CDR2 are LNHNV and YYDKDF (reference sequence). The CDR3 nucleotides read TGTGCCACCAGCAGAGACCCGCTGGGGACGGGACAAAATCCTTCAAGCCTTAATGAAAAACTGTTTTTT. This encodes CATSRDPLGTGQNPSSLNEKLFF.

The V call is TRBV5-6, the J call TRBJ1-2; D gene ambiguous. Germline V gene lookup returns CDR1 SGHDT and CDR2 YYEEEE. V lost 4 bases to trimming and J lost 6 bases, with 10 bases between them. The CDR3 sequence is 12 residues long. The CDR3 sequence: CASSLFTDGYTF. The DNA of the CDR3 is TGTGCCAGCAGCCTATTCACGGATGGCTACACCTTC. Combining the CDR3 with reference TRBV5-6 and TRBJ1-2 gives the whole variable domain DAGVTQSPTHLIKTRGQQVTLRCSPKSGHDTVSWYQQALGQGPQFIFQYYEEEERQRGNFPDRFSGHQFPNYSSELNVNALLLGDSALYLCASSLFTDGYTFGSGTRLTVV.

The chain combines TRBV27 with TRBJ2-5; the match to TRBD1 covers 8 bases. The CDR3 length is 14 residues. Germline CDR1 is MNHEY and CDR2 is SMNVEV (reference sequence). V gave up 4 bases and J gave up 8 bases; unmatched junction bases: 9. CDR3 region: CASSSLDRAGTQYF. CDR3 DNA sequence: TGTGCCAGCAGTTCGTTGGACAGGGCTGGAACCCAGTACTTC.

The chain is built from TRBV4-1 and TRBJ2-1, with 15 bases matching TRBD2. Germline V gene data show CDR1 as MGHRA and CDR2 as YSYEKL. J gave up 3 bases and V 1 base, and 7 bases lay outside the gene matches. This CDR3 is built from 19 residues. Here the CDR3 reads CASSQGGLAGGPYYNEQFF. The CDR3 coding sequence is TGCGCCAGCAGCCAAGGAGGACTAGCGGGGGGGCCCTACTACAATGAGCAGTTCTTC.

This chain connects TRBV29-1 to TRBJ2-1, with 8 positions matching TRBD1. The CDR3 runs 14 residues. V lost 3 bases, J lost 2 bases, and 3 bases stayed unmatched. Germline V gene data show CDR1 as SQVTM and CDR2 as ANQGSEA. For the CDR3, the DNA is TGCAGCGTTGATCACAGGGGGGCCTACAATGAGCAGTTCTTC. This codes for CSVDHRGAYNEQFF.

CDR3 sequence: CASSLGRADEQYF. In DNA, the CDR3 is TGTGCCAGCAGCTTGGGCAGGGCGGACGAGCAGTACTTC. The rearrangement links TRBV5-6 to TRBJ2-7, with a tentative D call TRBD1 (5 bases). Trimming took off 0 bases at V and 5 bases at J, with 9 bases between the two ends. CDR3 length: 13 residues. Germline V gene sequence: CDR1 SGHDT, CDR2 YYEEEE.

The chain joins TRBV27 to TRBJ2-1, with a weak D call TRBD1 (5 bases). Trimming removed 4 bases from V and 3 bases from J, with 19 bases in between. The CDR3 covers 17 residues. Germline-derived CDR1 and CDR2 are MNHEY and SMNVEV (reference sequence). In DNA form, the CDR3 reads TGTGCCAGCAGTTCAGGCCAGGGCGAGGTATACTACAATGAGCAGTTCTTC. Residues: CASSSGQGEVYYNEQFF.

J is TRBJ1-3 and V is TRBV23-1; 10 bases line up with TRBD1. TRBV23-1 falls under the ORF class, with uncertain function. This CDR3 has 17 residues. Germline trimming cut 0 bases from V and 7 bases from J; bases unmatched to any gene: 9. DNA for the CDR3: TGCGCCAGCAGTCAATCAAGGGACAGGGGCGTTGGGAACACCATATATTTT. Translation gives CASSQSRDRGVGNTIYF.

The CDR3 DNA reads TGTGCCAGCAGCTTAGGACTCGGGAACACTGAAGCTTTCTTT. Encoded protein: CASSLGLGNTEAFF. This chain uses TRBV7-9 with TRBJ1-1, with D hard to call. In germline, CDR1 is SEHNR, CDR2 FQNEAQ (reference sequence). CDR3 length equals 14 residues. Trimming took 1 base from V and 1 from J, leaving 7 bases between them.

Regarding this clone: Other nucleotide sequences from this sample produce the same CDR3. The J gene is TRBJ1-1, the V gene TRBV5-1; D is uncertain. Trimming left V 3 bases short and J 1 base short, with 10 bases between. This CDR3 contains 14 residues. Germline V gene lookup returns CDR1 SGHRS and CDR2 YFSETQ. The CDR3 loop reads CASSSGTENTEAFF. The CDR3 nucleotides are TGCGCCAGCAGCTCGGGAACAGAGAACACTGAAGCTTTCTTT.